One sample yielded the 6 T cell receptor beta chains listed below, sequenced in a study of T-cell reconstitution after alpha-beta-depleted transplantation in children (dated by TCRdb to about 2016). The treatment or condition tag for this specimen amounts to: allogeneic hematopoietic cell transplantation with graft depleted of TCRalphabeta T cells and CD19 B cells. Library generation was performed with PCR. Sequencing used an Illumina HiSeq 2500. Molecular barcoding was employed in the preparation of TCR libraries, with unique molecular identifiers being used to normalize TCRbeta repertoire quantification. TCRdb trimmed public reads at Q25 via fastp, called clones via MiXCR and kept in-frame beta chains. Each CDR3 protein appears once, grouped with its most common genes and DNA. The sample table lists about 340,000 distinct CDR3 sequences, around 15% of them with a count of one. Around two fifths of the sample is held by the ten biggest clonotypes.

Here the sequenced sample was PBMCs, mostly from graft donor cells, taken 360 days after TCRalphabeta/CD19-depleted stem cell transplant. The source is a male patient aged 2-15 years who had a stem cell transplant for acute lymphoblastic leukemia, so the T cells may come from the graft donor.

This clonotype was detected a few times. The chain combines TRBV12-3 or TRBV12-4 with TRBJ2-3; no reliable D call. The CDR3 runs to 14 residues. Trimming left V 0 bases short and J 2 bases short, with 6 bases between. The CDR3 reads CASSLAFPTDTQYF. The CDR3 nucleotides read TGTGCCAGCAGTTTAGCTTTCCCCACAGATACGCAGTATTTT.

This chain uses TRBV6-5 with TRBJ2-1; 9 bases match TRBD2. CDR3 length: 15 amino acids. V was pared by 6 bases and J by 5 bases, with 8 bases of the junction left unmatched. From germline, CDR1 is MNHEY and CDR2 SVGAGI. The CDR3 spells CASRPGAGGNNEQFF. In nucleotides, the CDR3 is TGTGCCAGCAGGCCCGGAGCGGGAGGAAACAATGAGCAGTTCTTC.

The chain joins TRBV12-3 or TRBV12-4 to TRBJ2-4, with D possibly matching TRBD1 (5 bases). The germline V and J ends were trimmed by 3 bases and 9 bases, with 15 bases remaining between them. CDR3 length: 14 residues. The CDR3 here is CASSFSRVNGIQYF. The CDR3 DNA reads as TGTGCCAGCAGTTTCAGCAGGGTGAATGGCATTCAGTACTTC.

This clonotype turned up a few times. The V gene is TRBV15, the J gene TRBJ1-4; weak D call: TRBD1 (6 bases). Per germline, CDR1 LNHNV and CDR2 YYDKDF (reference sequence). This CDR3 is built from 15 residues. V dropped 4 bases and J dropped 7 bases, with 16 bases sitting between them. CDR3 sequence reads: CATSTTGAEREKLFF. The CDR3 DNA sequence: TGTGCCACCAGCACGACGGGGGCAGAGCGTGAAAAACTGTTTTTT.

V and J are TRBV5-1 and TRBJ2-1; 8 bases align to TRBD2. V lost 4 bases, J lost 3 bases, and 9 bases stayed unmatched. Germline lookup yields CDR1 SGHRS and CDR2 YFSETQ. The CDR3 contains 16 residues. The CDR3, as DNA: TGCGCCAGCAGCCGGAGAGTACTAGCGGACTACAATGAGCAGTTCTTC. Encoded protein: CASSRRVLADYNEQFF.

This clonotype has more than one count but fewer than ten. The chain employs TRBV20-1 and TRBJ2-1, with D uncertain. Germline V CDR1 and CDR2: DFQATT, SNEGSKA (reference sequence). Trimming took off 1 base at V and 2 bases at J, with 12 bases between the two ends. The CDR3 consists of 15 residues. CDR3 protein: CSARAVTRTYNEQFF. CDR3 nucleotide sequence: TGCAGTGCTAGAGCCGTGACTCGTACCTACAATGAGCAGTTCTTC.